This T cell receptor beta chain was identified in a study of blood T cell repertoires in COVID-19. The overall study: Specimens from acute and convalescent COVID-19 originated in the United States, Italy and Spain. T cells, B-cell-depleted T cells, or PBMCs supplied cDNA or gDNA.

Authors' analysis steps: By means of reference gene primer amplification, nucleated cell counts were estimated. Sequencing used immunoSEQ multiplex PCR; TCRdb keeps in-frame clones, though not all of them. V and J calls plus clone size are reproduced from that table; the DNA served to infer D and trimming. The table shows tens of thousands of clones, with 70% to 90% occurring only once. This TCR was recovered from a human donor with acute or convalescent COVID-19. The donor label of this sample is uncertain. Material for sequencing was peripheral blood.

For the CDR3, the DNA is TGTGCCTGGAATCGGGGGACAGCAGTGGCAGATACGCAGTATTTT. This encodes CAWNRGTAVADTQYF. This rearrangement joins TRBV30 to TRBJ2-3, with D perhaps matching TRBD1 (7 bases). V was cut by 4 bases and J by 4 bases, with 18 bases left in between. Germline-derived CDR1 and CDR2 are GTSNPN and SVGIG (reference sequence). This CDR3 has 15 residues.